The rows below give T cell receptor beta chains drawn from one sample of a study of control samples from healthy donors and cancer patients. The repertoire was sequenced with immunoSEQ multiplex PCR; TCRdb's copy has only in-frame clones and lacks some. The sample has around 41,000 clones, around 83% seen once. Sequencing input: PBMCs. The receptors stem from a woman between 55 and 75 years old with lung cancer. Each CDR3 is given with its conserved first and last residue. Each record gives: J gene, clone size, V gene, D gene, CDR3 DNA, CDR3 protein. D genes are given only for firm matches. Clone size appears in some rows only: once, few, many, or a class for an expanded clone.

J gene: TRBJ1-1; clone size: .; V gene: TRBV19; D gene: .; CDR3 DNA: TGTGCCAGTAGTAAGGGGGAGATGTCGGAAGCTTTCTTT; CDR3 protein: CASSKGEMSEAFF
J gene: TRBJ2-1; clone size: once; V gene: TRBV14; D gene: .; CDR3 DNA: TGTGCCAGCAGCCCCCCCGCGCAGGGGAGAAGAACACGGTACAATGAGCAGTTCTTC; CDR3 protein: CASSPPAQGRRTRYNEQFF
J gene: TRBJ2-2; clone size: .; V gene: TRBV25-1; D gene: TRBD1; CDR3 DNA: TGTGCTATTTCTACCGGGACAGGATCTACCGGGGAGCTGTTTTTT; CDR3 protein: CAISTGTGSTGELFF
J gene: TRBJ1-5; clone size: few; V gene: TRBV19; D gene: .; CDR3 DNA: TGTGCCAGTAGTATCTCGGTTTGGGGGGCTGGCGGTAATCAGCCCCAGCATTTT; CDR3 protein: CASSISVWGAGGNQPQHF
J gene: TRBJ2-7; clone size: .; V gene: TRBV4-3; D gene: .; CDR3 DNA: TGCGCCAGCAGCCCCGAAAGGGGGGGCCTAAATTCTCCTGGCTACGAGCAGTACTTC; CDR3 protein: CASSPERGGLNSPGYEQYF
J gene: TRBJ1-5; clone size: .; V gene: TRBV27; D gene: .; CDR3 DNA: TGTGCCAGCAGTTCTTATATAGGTAGTGGTCAGCCCCAGCATTTT; CDR3 protein: CASSSYIGSGQPQHF
J gene: TRBJ2-5; clone size: .; V gene: TRBV19; D gene: .; CDR3 DNA: TGTGCCAGTAGAACAGGGAATCAAGAGACCCAGTACTTC; CDR3 protein: CASRTGNQETQYF
J gene: TRBJ1-4; clone size: .; V gene: TRBV6-1; D gene: TRBD1; CDR3 DNA: TGTGCCAGCAGTGAGGGACAGGGAGCGGGCTATGAAAAACTGTTTTTT; CDR3 protein: CASSEGQGAGYEKLFF
J gene: TRBJ1-6; clone size: .; V gene: TRBV2; D gene: .; CDR3 DNA: TGTGCCAGCAGTGCTGGGGGAAATTCACCCCTCCACTTT; CDR3 protein: CASSAGGNSPLHF
J gene: TRBJ2-1; clone size: .; V gene: TRBV29-1; D gene: TRBD1; CDR3 DNA: TGCAGCGTTGAATCCGGGACAGGGGAGTTCTTC; CDR3 protein: CSVESGTGEFF
J gene: TRBJ1-5; clone size: .; V gene: TRBV5-8; D gene: .; CDR3 DNA: TGTGCCAGCAGCTTTAACCAGCCCCAGCATTTT; CDR3 protein: CASSFNQPQHF
J gene: TRBJ1-5; clone size: .; V gene: TRBV7-2; D gene: TRBD1; CDR3 DNA: TGTGCCAGCAGCTTATTTCAGGGGGGGAATCAGCCCCAGCATTTT; CDR3 protein: CASSLFQGGNQPQHF
J gene: TRBJ1-5; clone size: .; V gene: TRBV6-5; D gene: .; CDR3 DNA: TGTGCCAGCGAGTGGTCCGGGTATAGCAATCAGCCCCAGCATTTT; CDR3 protein: CASEWSGYSNQPQHF
J gene: TRBJ2-5; clone size: .; V gene: TRBV7-2; D gene: TRBD2; CDR3 DNA: TGTGCCAGCACAACTAGCGGGGTGGAGACCCAGTACTTC; CDR3 protein: CASTTSGVETQYF
J gene: TRBJ2-1; clone size: .; V gene: TRBV7-9; D gene: TRBD1; CDR3 DNA: TGTGCCAGCAGCTTTGGGAGGCCGAAGGACAGGGTGAGGTATGAGCAGTTCTTC; CDR3 protein: CASSFGRPKDRVRYEQFF
J gene: TRBJ2-1; clone size: .; V gene: TRBV11-1; D gene: .; CDR3 DNA: TGTGCCAGCACCCTACAGGGACGGCAGTTCTTC; CDR3 protein: CASTLQGRQFF
J gene: TRBJ2-6; clone size: .; V gene: TRBV2; D gene: .; CDR3 DNA: TGTGCCAGCCTGACGGTGAGGGCCAACGTCCTGACTTTC; CDR3 protein: CASLTVRANVLTF
J gene: TRBJ2-3; clone size: .; V gene: TRBV6-6; D gene: .; CDR3 DNA: TGTGCCAGCAGTTACCAGGATCCACCCTTCACAGATACGCAGTATTTT; CDR3 protein: CASSYQDPPFTDTQYF
J gene: TRBJ2-5; clone size: .; V gene: TRBV7-9; D gene: TRBD2; CDR3 DNA: TGTGCCAGCAGCTTTGCGGGAGGGGAGACCCAGTACTTC; CDR3 protein: CASSFAGGETQYF
J gene: TRBJ1-5; clone size: .; V gene: TRBV4-1; D gene: .; CDR3 DNA: TGCGCCAGCAGCCCCCAACTTGGGAGCAATCAGCCCCAGCATTTT; CDR3 protein: CASSPQLGSNQPQHF
J gene: TRBJ1-3; clone size: once; V gene: TRBV2; D gene: .; CDR3 DNA: TGTGCCAGCAGTGAAGCGCCGGGGTCTGGAAACACCATATATTTT; CDR3 protein: CASSEAPGSGNTIYF
J gene: TRBJ1-4; clone size: once; V gene: TRBV19; D gene: TRBD1; CDR3 DNA: TGTGCCAGTACCATCGGGACAGGGCGGGATAAACTGTTTTTT; CDR3 protein: CASTIGTGRDKLFF
J gene: TRBJ2-7; clone size: .; V gene: TRBV5-1; D gene: .; CDR3 DNA: TGCGCCAGCAGCTTTCCTGACGCAACCTACGAGCAGTACTTC; CDR3 protein: CASSFPDATYEQYF
J gene: TRBJ2-7; clone size: .; V gene: TRBV3-1/TRBV3-2; D gene: TRBD2; CDR3 DNA: TGTGCCAGCAGCCCTTTTATCGGGGGGTCCTACGAGCAGTACTTC; CDR3 protein: CASSPFIGGSYEQYF
J gene: TRBJ1-5; clone size: .; V gene: TRBV29-1; D gene: TRBD1; CDR3 DNA: TGCAGCGTCACCCTGACAGGGGACAGCAATCAGCCCCAGCATTTT; CDR3 protein: CSVTLTGDSNQPQHF
J gene: TRBJ1-1; clone size: .; V gene: TRBV11-3; D gene: TRBD1; CDR3 DNA: TGTGCCAGCAGCTTAAGGGGGCCGCTCACTGAAGCTTTCTTT; CDR3 protein: CASSLRGPLTEAFF